The 21 T cell receptor beta chains below all came from one sample that was sequenced in a study of blood T cell repertoires in COVID-19. Assay used: immunoSEQ multiplex PCR; TCRdb lists only in-frame clones, some missing. The sample contains fewer than 140,000 clones, about 80% of which appear only once. Sequenced sample: peripheral blood. The receptors were sampled from an older woman with acute or convalescent COVID-19.

Worth noting for this clone: Other nucleotide sequences in the sample specify the same CDR3. CDR3 protein: CASSPNYSNQPQHF. CDR3 coding DNA: TGTGCCAGCTCACCGAACTACAGCAATCAGCCCCAGCATTTT. The chain combines TRBV18 with TRBJ1-5, with D unclear. Trimming shortened V by 3 bases and J by 1 base, and 7 bases separated the two germline ends. Germline V lookup: CDR1 KGHSH, CDR2 LQKENI. CDR3 length: 14 amino acids.

This chain uses TRBV3-1 (or the pseudogene TRBV3-2) with TRBJ2-3; D is unresolved. The CDR3 spans 14 residues. V lost 1 base, J lost 5 bases, and 10 bases lay in between. Per the germline V gene, CDR1 is LGHDT and CDR2 is YNNKEL (reference sequence). The DNA of the CDR3 is TGTGCCAGCAGCCAAGTAGCCACCGAAGATACGCAGTATTTT. Amino acid sequence: CASSQVATEDTQYF.

The chain employs TRBV25-1 and TRBJ2-5, with D maybe TRBD2 (7 bases). This CDR3 spans 15 amino acids. V lost 1 base to trimming and J lost 1 base, with 10 bases between them. Germline V gives CDR1 MGHDK, CDR2 SYGVNS. For the CDR3, the DNA is TGTGCCAGCAGTGAATCTGCGGGGGCCCAAGAGACCCAGTACTTC. Translating it yields CASSESAGAQETQYF.

This chain uses TRBV10-1 with TRBJ1-5; no definite D call. The V and J ends lost 2 bases and 3 bases respectively, with 11 bases between them. CDR1 and CDR2 from the germline V gene are WNHNN and SYGVQD (reference sequence). The CDR3 has 15 amino acids. CDR3 coding DNA: TGCGCCAGCAGTGAGGTTCAGAGGGACAATCAGCCCCAGCATTTT. It encodes CASSEVQRDNQPQHF.

The chain couples TRBV19 to TRBJ2-7; tentative D call: TRBD2 (6 bases). The CDR3 has 14 residues. CDR1 and CDR2 from the germline V gene are LNHDA and SQIVND (reference sequence). V was cut by 8 bases and J by 0 bases, with 14 bases left in between. The CDR3 DNA sequence: TGTGCCAGTGCCGGGGGAGCCAGCTCCTACGAGCAGTACTTC. Amino acids: CASAGGASSYEQYF.

The chain joins TRBV2 to TRBJ2-2; unclear D gene. Germline values: CDR1 SNHLY, CDR2 FYNNEI. The CDR3 has 13 residues. Trimming cost V 4 bases and J 4 bases, with 7 bases left between them. Written as DNA, the CDR3 is TGTGCCAGCAGTGTCAGGCCCACCGGGGAGCTGTTTTTT. Amino acids: CASSVRPTGELFF.

The chain joins TRBV5-1 to TRBJ2-3; D may be TRBD2 (6 bases). Trimming took off 5 bases at V and 5 bases at J, with 15 bases between the two ends. The CDR3 runs to 14 residues. The germline V gene encodes CDR1 SGHRS and CDR2 YFSETQ. The CDR3 DNA sequence: TGCGCCAGCAGATTCGGCGGGGCGAAAGATACGCAGTATTTT. The encoded protein is CASRFGGAKDTQYF.

This chain joins TRBV7-9 and TRBJ2-7; D is unresolved. CDR1 and CDR2 from the germline V gene are SEHNR and FQNEAQ (reference sequence). The CDR3 is 8 amino acids. Here the CDR3 DNA reads TGTGCCAGCAGCTACGGTGGTGTC. This sequence encodes CASSYGGV.

This chain uses TRBV20-1 with TRBJ1-1; D ambiguous. Trimming left V 6 bases short and J 4 bases short, with 9 bases between. Germline V gene sequence: CDR1 DFQATT, CDR2 SNEGSKA (reference sequence). CDR3 length: 11 residues. The CDR3 region is CSARKPTEAFF. CDR3 DNA: TGCAGTGCCAGGAAGCCCACTGAAGCTTTCTTT.

This clone was seen more than once but under ten times. The chain links TRBV5-1 to TRBJ2-1, with D unresolved. This CDR3 spans 14 amino acids. CDR1 and CDR2 from the germline V gene are SGHRS and YFSETQ. Deletions cut 0 bases from V and 9 bases from J, with 13 bases between. The CDR3 loop reads CASSLDGQALEQFF. Here the CDR3 DNA reads TGCGCCAGCAGCTTGGATGGCCAGGCCCTTGAGCAGTTCTTC.

The chain links TRBV3-1 (or the pseudogene TRBV3-2) to TRBJ2-7; D might be TRBD2 (5 bases). This CDR3 has 14 amino acids. Germline V gives CDR1 LGHDT, CDR2 YNNKEL (reference sequence). The V end was cut by 4 bases, the J end by 6 bases, with 16 bases between. CDR3 sequence (DNA): TGTGCCAGCAGCCCCCGTGGGGAGTTTTCCGAGCAGTACTTC. It encodes CASSPRGEFSEQYF.

J is TRBJ1-1 and V is TRBV29-1, with TRBD1 matching 7 bases. CDR1 is SQVTM, CDR2 ANQGSEA, per germline. CDR3 length: 14 amino acids. With 4 bases clipped from V and 4 bases from J, the junction kept 9 bases outside the gene matches. CDR3 loop: CSVGRGRSGTEAFF. Written as DNA, the CDR3 is TGCAGCGTTGGAAGGGGGCGATCGGGCACTGAAGCTTTCTTT.

The gene calls are TRBV18 and TRBJ1-4; the D gene is possibly TRBD1 (5 bases). Germline CDR1 reads KGHSH; CDR2 reads LQKENI. CDR3 length: 16 amino acids. Trimming took off 0 bases at V and 8 bases at J, with 16 bases between the two ends. CDR3 sequence: CASSPPIQGSYEKLFF. CDR3 nucleotides: TGTGCCAGCTCACCACCAATCCAGGGATCTTACGAAAAACTGTTTTTT.

The chain carries TRBV10-2 and TRBJ1-5; 7 bases match TRBD1. J was trimmed by 6 bases and V by 3 bases; bases with no gene match: 5. The germline V gene encodes CDR1 WSHSY and CDR2 SAAADI. The CDR3 is 14 residues long. Here the CDR3 reads CASSDSYRGQPQHF. The CDR3 nucleotides read TGCGCCAGCAGTGACTCTTACAGGGGTCAGCCCCAGCATTTT.

The CDR3 sequence: CASSLGTGRDTQYF. The CDR3 nucleotides read TGCGCCAGCAGCTTGGGGACAGGGCGGGATACGCAGTATTTT. The chain couples TRBV5-1 to TRBJ2-3; the match to TRBD1 covers 8 bases. The CDR3 covers 14 residues. V lost 0 bases and J lost 6; bases outside the gene matches: 3. CDR1 is SGHRS and CDR2 is YFSETQ in the germline V gene.

The chain recombines TRBV5-1 with TRBJ2-7, with no clear D. Germline CDR1 reads SGHRS; CDR2 reads YFSETQ. This CDR3 comprises 12 residues. With 3 bases removed from V and 3 bases from J, the gap between germline ends came to 7 bases. In DNA, the CDR3 is TGCGCCAGCAGCTACCAGGACTACGAGCAGTACTTC. Translating it yields CASSYQDYEQYF.

In this sample, this clone turned up once. V and J are TRBV27 and TRBJ2-7; 7 nucleotides match TRBD1. This CDR3 has 16 amino acids. Germline assignment: CDR1 MNHEY and CDR2 SMNVEV (reference sequence). The ends lost 5 bases at V and 3 bases at J; junction bases unmatched: 13. The DNA for the CDR3 is TGTGCCAGCAGTAGACAGGGTCCCGTGGGCGGCTACGAGCAGTACTTC. The encoded protein is CASSRQGPVGGYEQYF.

This clone was recorded a few times. V and J are TRBV19 and TRBJ2-1; D unresolved. The length of the CDR3 is 15 residues. Germline V CDR1 and CDR2: LNHDA, SQIVND (reference sequence). V was shortened by 5 bases and J by 4 bases, with 15 bases between the two germline ends. CDR3 bases: TGTGCCAGTAGTGGAGCCGCCGGGTCGTACAATGAGCAGTTCTTC. Protein product: CASSGAAGSYNEQFF.

CDR3 nucleotide sequence: TGTGCCAGCAGCCCCTCGGCGGGCCCCTACGAGCAGTACTTC. Amino acids: CASSPSAGPYEQYF. The gene calls are TRBV7-2 and TRBJ2-7; D may be TRBD2 (5 bases). The germline CDR1 and CDR2 sequences are SGHTA and FQGNSA. This CDR3 has 14 residues. V was pared by 5 bases and J by 2 bases, with 13 bases between.

This clone was detected only once. The chain has TRBV7-2 and TRBJ2-1; possible D gene TRBD1, 5 bases. The CDR3 loop spans 17 amino acids. Germline CDR1 and CDR2: SGHTA and FQGNSA. V lost 0 bases and J 0 bases, leaving 12 bases between the germline ends. The CDR3 DNA sequence: TGTGCCAGCAGCTTAGCGCGTCAGGGTAGCTCCTACAATGAGCAGTTCTTC. It yields the protein CASSLARQGSSYNEQFF.

V gene TRBV19 combines with J gene TRBJ2-2; 9 nucleotides align to TRBD1. Germline trimming cut 6 bases from V and 2 bases from J; bases unmatched to any gene: 4. The length of the CDR3 is 15 residues. Germline V gives CDR1 LNHDA, CDR2 SQIVND (reference sequence). CDR3 DNA: TGTGCCAGTAGCAGGGACAGGGAAAACACCGGGGAGCTGTTTTTT. Its protein is CASSRDRENTGELFF.